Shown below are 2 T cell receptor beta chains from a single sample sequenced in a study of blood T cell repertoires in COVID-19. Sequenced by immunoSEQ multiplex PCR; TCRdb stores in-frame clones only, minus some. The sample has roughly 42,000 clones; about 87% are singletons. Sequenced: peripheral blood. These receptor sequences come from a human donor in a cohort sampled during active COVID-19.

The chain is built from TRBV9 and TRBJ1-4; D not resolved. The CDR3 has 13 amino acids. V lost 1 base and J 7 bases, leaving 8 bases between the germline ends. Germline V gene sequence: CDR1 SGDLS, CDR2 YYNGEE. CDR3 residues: CASSVTSGEKLFF. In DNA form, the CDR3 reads TGTGCCAGCAGCGTAACGAGCGGTGAAAAACTGTTTTTT.

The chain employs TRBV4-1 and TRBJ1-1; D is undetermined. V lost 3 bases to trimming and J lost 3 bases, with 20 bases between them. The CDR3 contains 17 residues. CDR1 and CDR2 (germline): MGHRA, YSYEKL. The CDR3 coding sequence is TGCGCCAGCAGCCAGGGATTGAGGTCGGCGGAGGACACTGAAGCTTTCTTT. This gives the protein CASSQGLRSAEDTEAFF.